What follows are 19 T cell receptor beta chains derived from one specimen sequenced in a study of cytomegalovirus exposure and HLA in healthy donors. Both 60 Vbeta primers and 13 Jbeta primers went into the PCR. Using immunoSEQ multiplex PCR, the repertoire was profiled, and TCRdb retains in-frame clones only, with some absent. The top ten hold roughly 6.3% of the sample, which has approximately 190,000 clones, 65% to 90% seen once. The sequenced sample was PBMCs. The receptors were sampled from a middle-aged man in good health and CMV-seropositive.

The chain is built from TRBV7-2 and TRBJ1-5, with D hard to call. Germline CDR1 and CDR2: SGHTA and FQGNSA. V lost 10 bases, J lost 4 bases, and 11 bases lay in between. This CDR3 contains 12 residues. Here the CDR3 DNA reads TGTGCCACCTCAGGTGCAAATCAGCCCCAGCATTTT. Its translation is CATSGANQPQHF.

The chain's CDR3 is CASSKGAGNEKLFF. CDR3 coding DNA: TGTGCCAGCAGCAAGGGGGCGGGTAATGAAAAACTGTTTTTT. The V call is TRBV6-5, the J call TRBJ1-4, with TRBD1 identical over 7 bases. Unmatched junction bases numbered 5, after V lost 6 bases and J lost 4 bases. This CDR3 spans 14 amino acids. Germline-derived CDR1 and CDR2 are MNHEY and SVGAGI.

This rearrangement joins TRBV5-6 to TRBJ2-4; D is unresolved. Germline loops: CDR1 SGHDT, CDR2 YYEEEE. This CDR3 comprises 16 residues. Between the trimmed V and J ends, which lost 4 bases and 7 bases, there was a span of 21 bases. CDR3 sequence reads: CASSPRALGGGNIQYF. DNA for the CDR3: TGTGCCAGCAGCCCCAGAGCTCTAGGTGGTGGGAACATTCAGTACTTC.

V is TRBV18 and J is TRBJ2-7; D possibly corresponds to TRBD2 (5 bases). Germline assignment: CDR1 KGHSH and CDR2 LQKENI. The CDR3 covers 14 residues. Trimming left V 6 bases short and J 7 bases short, with 19 bases between. The CDR3 reads CASSTGNEGWEQYF. In DNA, the CDR3 is TGTGCCAGCTCCACCGGGAATGAGGGTTGGGAGCAGTACTTC.

The sample holds one count of this clone. This chain uses TRBV28 with TRBJ1-5; D ambiguous. This CDR3 contains 13 residues. Looked up from germline, CDR1 is MDHEN and CDR2 is SYDVKM. Trimming took off 4 bases at V and 4 bases at J, with 8 bases between the two ends. The CDR3 reads CASSSGLNQPQHF. The DNA of the CDR3 is TGTGCCAGCAGTTCCGGACTGAATCAGCCCCAGCATTTT.

This clone was detected ten times or more. The chain combines TRBV14 with TRBJ1-2; the D gene is possibly TRBD1 (6 bases). The CDR3 is 16 amino acids. Between the trimmed V and J ends, which lost 1 base and 6 bases, there was a span of 18 bases. From germline, CDR1 is SGHDN and CDR2 FVKESK. CDR3 nucleotides: TGTGCCAGCAGCCAAGTCCGGGACATCGTTTCAAATGGCTACACCTTC. Encoded protein: CASSQVRDIVSNGYTF.

About this clone itself: An end of the junction does not agree with germline; a read error may underlie this. This chain links TRBV7-9 with TRBJ1-5, with TRBD1 identical over 8 bases. The CDR3 contains 16 residues. CDR1 SEHNR and CDR2 FQNEAQ come from the germline V gene (reference sequence). As DNA, the CDR3 is TGTTCCAGCAGTTCCGGGACAGGATCGCGCAATCAGCCCCAGCATTTT. Translation: CSSSSGTGSRNQPQHF. The variable domain in full, with the rest retrieved from reference TRBV7-9 and TRBJ1-5, is DTGVSQNPRHKITKRGQNVTFRCDPISEHNRLYWYRQTLGQGPEFLTYFQNEAQLEKSRLLSDRFSAERPKGSFSTLEIQRTEQGDSAMYLCSSSSGTGSRNQPQHFGDGTRLSIL.

The V gene is TRBV27, the J gene TRBJ1-5; D is undetermined. The ends were cut back, 1 base at V and 7 bases at J, with 8 bases in the middle. In germline, CDR1 is MNHEY, CDR2 SMNVEV (reference sequence). CDR3 length: 13 amino acids. This CDR3 reads CASSLFLEQPQHF. CDR3 nucleotides: TGTGCCAGCAGTTTATTTTTAGAACAGCCCCAGCATTTT.

The gene calls are TRBV30 and TRBJ2-2, with D possibly being TRBD2 (5 bases). The CDR3 consists of 14 residues. CDR1 and CDR2 from the germline V gene are GTSNPN and SVGIG (reference sequence). V lost 5 bases to trimming and J lost 1 base, with 11 bases between them. CDR3 protein: CAWSGVLNTGELFF. CDR3 nucleotides: TGTGCCTGGTCCGGGGTTTTGAACACCGGGGAGCTGTTTTTT.

The V gene is TRBV11-2, the J gene TRBJ2-5; perhaps TRBD2 as D (7 bases). Germline V gives CDR1 SGHAT, CDR2 FQNNGV. The CDR3 has 16 amino acids. Trimming left V 3 bases short and J 2 bases short, with 16 bases between. CDR3 protein: CASSFGAGAKQETQYF. The CDR3 DNA reads TGTGCCAGCAGCTTTGGGGCGGGGGCGAAACAAGAGACCCAGTACTTC.

The gene calls are TRBV15 and TRBJ1-2; D gene uncertain. There are 16 residues in the CDR3. Germline loops: CDR1 LNHNV, CDR2 YYDKDF (reference sequence). Trimming left V 0 bases short and J 4 bases short, with 15 bases between. The CDR3 DNA is TGTGCCACCAGCAGAGATAACCCGTCGGGTTCCTATGGCTACACCTTC. Translating gives CATSRDNPSGSYGYTF.

The rearrangement uses TRBV2 and TRBJ2-7, with D perhaps matching TRBD1 (5 bases). CDR1 is SNHLY and CDR2 is FYNNEI in the germline V gene. The CDR3 has 15 residues. V was trimmed by 6 bases and J by 4 bases, leaving 19 bases between them. CDR3 loop: CASRPTAGIGYEQYF. CDR3 DNA: TGTGCCAGCAGACCTACCGCAGGGATAGGATACGAGCAGTACTTC.

This clone was detected a few times. This chain joins TRBV5-6 and TRBJ2-1, with D perhaps matching TRBD2 (5 bases). Germline CDR1 SGHDT, CDR2 YYEEEE. The CDR3 loop spans 13 amino acids. The V end was cut by 0 bases, the J end by 9 bases, with 10 bases between. The CDR3 DNA sequence: TGTGCCAGCAGCTTGGGAGGGTATAGTGAGCAGTTCTTC. It encodes CASSLGGYSEQFF.

This clone came up once. This chain joins TRBV7-8 and TRBJ1-1, with 9 bases lining up with TRBD1. Germline-derived CDR1 and CDR2 are SGHVS and FQNEAQ. The CDR3 is 16 residues long. V dropped 6 bases and J dropped 3; count of bases not matched to a gene: 11. The CDR3 spells CASSSTGGRGDTEAFF. CDR3 nucleotide sequence: TGTGCCAGCAGTAGTACAGGGGGCAGAGGGGACACTGAAGCTTTCTTT.

The rearrangement uses TRBV10-3 and TRBJ1-3, with a tentative D call TRBD1 (6 bases). The V and J ends lost 3 bases and 13 bases respectively, with 10 bases between them. The CDR3 loop spans 11 amino acids. CDR1 is ENHRY, CDR2 SYGVKD, per germline. In nucleotides, the CDR3 is TGTGCCATCAGTGATCAGGGGATGATATATTTT. Protein: CAISDQGMIYF.

This clone was detected a few times. The chain carries TRBV10-1 and TRBJ2-3, with TRBD2 as a possible D gene (6 bases). Trimming took off 8 bases at V and 5 bases at J, with 14 bases between the two ends. CDR3 length: 13 amino acids. Germline-derived CDR1 and CDR2 are WNHNN and SYGVQD (reference sequence). The CDR3 DNA reads TGCGCCAGCTCCCGGGGAGGATTAGATACGCAGTATTTT. Protein sequence: CASSRGGLDTQYF.

This clone is a singleton in its sample. The chain links TRBV30 to TRBJ1-4; TRBD1 is a possible D gene (5 bases). With 2 bases removed from V and 13 bases from J, the gap between germline ends came to 17 bases. Germline values: CDR1 GTSNPN, CDR2 SVGIG (reference sequence). The CDR3 totals 13 residues. The CDR3 loop reads CAWSSLRAGGLFF. Written as DNA, the CDR3 is TGTGCCTGGAGTTCACTCAGGGCCGGGGGACTGTTTTTT.

The V call is TRBV4-1, the J call TRBJ2-7; D remains ambiguous. The CDR3 loop spans 12 amino acids. CDR1 and CDR2 (germline): MGHRA, YSYEKL. Trimming pared 0 bases from V and 4 bases from J, leaving 4 bases between. Written as DNA, the CDR3 is TGCGCCAGCAGCCAAGATATTTACGAGCAGTACTTC. It yields the protein CASSQDIYEQYF.

J is TRBJ2-2 and V is TRBV27, with D maybe TRBD1 (6 bases). CDR1 and CDR2 from the germline V gene are MNHEY and SMNVEV (reference sequence). CDR3 length: 14 amino acids. The germline V and J ends were trimmed by 5 bases and 3 bases, with 10 bases remaining between them. CDR3 DNA: TGTGCCAGCAGTCTCGGGACATACACCGGGGAGCTGTTTTTT. This translates into CASSLGTYTGELFF.